This TCR beta chain comes out of a study of cytomegalovirus exposure and HLA in healthy donors. Study conclusions and caveats: In a later analysis, HLA-C alleles had the fewest associated TCRs, DRB1 alleles the most. Some segments of the V type, notably TRBV6-2 and TRBV6-3, were excluded as indistinguishable.

Primers for the PCR totalled 60 Vbeta and 13 Jbeta. The data were produced by immunoSEQ multiplex PCR, yet TCRdb's version contains in-frame clones alone and is incomplete. The sample includes about 180,000 clones, approximately 79% of them seen just once. The V end lost 0 bases, the J end lost 3 bases, and 8 bases lay between the germline ends. This CDR3 spans 15 amino acids. Germline V gene sequence: CDR1 SGHDN, CDR2 FVKESK. Points on this clone: Antigen specificity is unknown.

The chain carries TRBV14 and TRBJ1-4; D gene uncertain. The TCR comes from a woman in her 40s in good health and CMV-seronegative. Sequences were obtained from PBMCs. DNA of the CDR3: TGTGCCAGCAGCCAAGATCCCGGGTCTAATGAAAAACTGTTTTTT. Encoded protein: CASSQDPGSNEKLFF.